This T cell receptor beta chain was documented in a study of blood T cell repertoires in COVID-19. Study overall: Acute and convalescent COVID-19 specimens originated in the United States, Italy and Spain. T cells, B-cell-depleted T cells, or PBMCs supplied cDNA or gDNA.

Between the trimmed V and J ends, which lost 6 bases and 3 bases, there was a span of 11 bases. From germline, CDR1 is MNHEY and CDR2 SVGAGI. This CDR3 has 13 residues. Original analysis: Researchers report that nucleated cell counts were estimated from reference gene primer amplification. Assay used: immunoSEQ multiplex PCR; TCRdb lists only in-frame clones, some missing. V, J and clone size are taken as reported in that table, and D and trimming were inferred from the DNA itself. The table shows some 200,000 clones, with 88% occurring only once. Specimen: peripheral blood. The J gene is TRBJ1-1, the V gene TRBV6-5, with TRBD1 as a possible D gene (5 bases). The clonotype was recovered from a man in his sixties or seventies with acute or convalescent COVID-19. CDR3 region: CASRWGRDTEAFF. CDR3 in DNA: TGTGCCAGCAGATGGGGGAGGGACACTGAAGCTTTCTTT.